This T cell receptor beta chain originates from a study of T-cell memory formation after mild COVID-19. For the study at large: The study found TCR clusters largely donor specific. Study-level points and caveats: Clones that contracted from day 15 to 85 had balanced CD4/CD8; later expanders were CD4+ biased.

This clonotype was found a few times. Its antigen is not identified. Germline-derived CDR1 and CDR2 are LGHNA and YNFKEQ. The CDR3 has 13 amino acids. Trimming pared 3 bases from V and 10 bases from J, leaving 13 bases between. Constant-segment primers were used for 5'RACE, and the resulting TCR alpha and TCR beta cDNA libraries carried sample barcodes and UMIs. Each CDR3 protein gets one entry after TCRdb re-called the 5' RACE reads with MiXCR. Of 390,000 or so distinct CDR3 sequences listed, about a sixth are singletons. Sequenced material: PBMCs or a T cell subset sorted from them (not recorded which). This receptor was taken from a man younger than 35 who had mild COVID-19 (a few samples of this study predate the infection). Cell type and time point are not known. The V and J genes are TRBV4-2 and TRBJ2-1, with D possibly being TRBD1 (5 bases). CDR3: CASSHLRENEQFF. CDR3 coding DNA: TGTGCCAGCAGCCACCTCAGGGAAAACGAGCAGTTCTTC.